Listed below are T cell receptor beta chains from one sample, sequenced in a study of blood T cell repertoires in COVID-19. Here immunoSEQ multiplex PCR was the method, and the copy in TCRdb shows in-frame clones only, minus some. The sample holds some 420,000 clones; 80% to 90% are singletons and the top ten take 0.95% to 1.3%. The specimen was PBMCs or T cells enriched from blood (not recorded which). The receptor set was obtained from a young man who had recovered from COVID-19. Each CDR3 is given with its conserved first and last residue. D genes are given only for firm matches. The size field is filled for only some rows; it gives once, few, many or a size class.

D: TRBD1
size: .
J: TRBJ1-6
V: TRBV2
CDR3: CASSGDSRGNSPLHF
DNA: TGTGCCAGCAGTGGGGACAGTCGGGGTAATTCACCCCTCCACTTT

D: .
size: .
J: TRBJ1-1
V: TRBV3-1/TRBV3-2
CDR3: CASSLRVNTEAFF
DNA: TGTGCCAGCAGCCTGAGGGTCAACACTGAAGCTTTCTTT

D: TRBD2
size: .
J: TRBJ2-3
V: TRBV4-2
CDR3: CASSQFPGGAGGVDTQYF
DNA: TGTGCCAGCAGCCAGTTCCCGGGCGGAGCGGGAGGGGTGGATACGCAGTATTTT

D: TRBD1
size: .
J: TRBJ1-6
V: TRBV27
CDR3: CASRLTQGANSPLHF
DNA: TGTGCCAGCAGACTAACCCAGGGGGCGAATTCACCCCTCCACTTT

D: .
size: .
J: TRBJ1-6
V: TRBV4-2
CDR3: CASSQLDGENSPLHF
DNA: TGTGCCAGCAGCCAATTGGACGGGGAAAATTCACCCCTCCACTTT

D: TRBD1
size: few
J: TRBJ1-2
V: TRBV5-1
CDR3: CASSVGQGYGYTF
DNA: TGCGCCAGCAGCGTGGGACAGGGGTATGGCTACACCTTC

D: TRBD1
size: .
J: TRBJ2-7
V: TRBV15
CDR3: CATSRARDRAYEQYF
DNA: TGTGCCACCAGCAGGGCCCGGGACAGGGCATACGAGCAGTACTTC

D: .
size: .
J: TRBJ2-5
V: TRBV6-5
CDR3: CASRASEETQYF
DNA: TGTGCCAGTAGAGCCAGCGAAGAGACCCAGTACTTC

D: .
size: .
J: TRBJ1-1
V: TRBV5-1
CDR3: CASSPPGNTEAFF
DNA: TGCGCCAGCAGCCCGCCGGGGAACACTGAAGCTTTCTTT

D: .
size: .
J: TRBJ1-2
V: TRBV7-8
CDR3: CASSLERFGGYTF
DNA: TGTGCCAGCAGCTTGGAGCGTTTCGGTGGCTACACCTTC

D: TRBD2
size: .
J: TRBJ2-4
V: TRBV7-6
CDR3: CASSPQLSSGSLNIQYF
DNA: TGTGCCAGCAGCCCCCAACTCTCAAGCGGGAGCCTAAACATTCAGTACTTC

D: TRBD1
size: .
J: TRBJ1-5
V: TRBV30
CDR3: CAWSLQGNQPQHF
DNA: TGTGCCTGGAGTTTACAGGGGAATCAGCCCCAGCATTTT

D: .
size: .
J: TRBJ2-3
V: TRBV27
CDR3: CASSHGLLSTDTQYF
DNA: TGTGCCAGCAGTCACGGACTACTAAGCACAGATACGCAGTATTTT

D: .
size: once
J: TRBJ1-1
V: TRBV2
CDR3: CASRPPRGSGDGKDTEAFF
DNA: TGTGCCAGCAGGCCCCCCCGCGGGTCGGGGGACGGCAAGGACACTGAAGCTTTCTTT

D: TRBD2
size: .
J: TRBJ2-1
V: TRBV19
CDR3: CASRTISGRAGDEQFF
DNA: TGTGCCAGTAGAACCATTAGCGGGAGGGCCGGGGATGAGCAGTTCTTC

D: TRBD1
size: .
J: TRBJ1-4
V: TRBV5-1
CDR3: CASSTGTANEKLFF
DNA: TGCGCCAGCAGCACCGGGACAGCTAATGAAAAACTGTTTTTT

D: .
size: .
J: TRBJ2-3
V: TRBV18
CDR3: CASTYRTTDTQYF
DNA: TGTGCCAGCACTTACAGGACCACAGATACGCAGTATTTT

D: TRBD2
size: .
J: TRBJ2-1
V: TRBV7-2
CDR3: CASSPHLSGRAFGNEQFF
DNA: TGTGCCAGCAGCCCCCACTTAAGCGGGAGGGCCTTTGGGAATGAGCAGTTCTTC

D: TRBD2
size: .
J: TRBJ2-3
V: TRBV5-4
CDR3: CASSLGGSGIGTDTQYF
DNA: TGTGCCAGCAGCTTGGGAGGTAGCGGGATCGGCACAGATACGCAGTATTTT

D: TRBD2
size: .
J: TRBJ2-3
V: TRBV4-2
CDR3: CASSLSGTSGLRGGVDTQYF
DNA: TGTGCCAGCAGCCTATCCGGGACTAGCGGCTTGAGGGGGGGAGTAGATACGCAGTATTTT

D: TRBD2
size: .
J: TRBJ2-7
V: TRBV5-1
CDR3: CASSRPGTSGSGEQYF
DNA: TGCGCCAGCAGCAGACCCGGGACTAGCGGGAGTGGCGAGCAGTACTTC

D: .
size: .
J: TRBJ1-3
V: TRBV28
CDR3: CASSSGQSGNTIYF
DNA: TGTGCCAGCAGTTCTGGCCAGTCTGGAAACACCATATATTTT

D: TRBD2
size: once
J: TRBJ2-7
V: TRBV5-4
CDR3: CASSSAREGSFEQYF
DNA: TGTGCCAGCAGCTCAGCCCGGGAGGGGTCTTTCGAGCAGTACTTC

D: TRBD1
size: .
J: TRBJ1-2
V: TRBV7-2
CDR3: CASSSGTVSYGYTF
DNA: TGTGCCAGCAGCTCGGGGACAGTTAGCTATGGCTACACCTTC

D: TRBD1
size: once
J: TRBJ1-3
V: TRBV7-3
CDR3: CASSSPSTGAYSGNTIYF
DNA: TGTGCCAGCAGTTCCCCTTCGACAGGGGCTTACTCTGGAAACACCATATATTTT

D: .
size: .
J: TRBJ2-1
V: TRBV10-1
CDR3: CASKRKEGQNEQFF
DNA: TGCGCCAGCAAAAGGAAGGAGGGACAGAATGAGCAGTTCTTC

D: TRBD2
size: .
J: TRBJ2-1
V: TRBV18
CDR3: CASSPGTIYNEQFF
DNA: TGTGCCAGCTCACCCGGGACTATCTACAATGAGCAGTTCTTC

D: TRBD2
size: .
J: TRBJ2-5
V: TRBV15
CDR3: CATSRTLAAPYQETQYF
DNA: TGTGCCACCAGCAGAACTCTAGCGGCACCGTACCAAGAGACCCAGTACTTC

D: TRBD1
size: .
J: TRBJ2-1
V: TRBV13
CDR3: CASTKGATYNEQFF
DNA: TGTGCCAGCACCAAGGGGGCCACCTACAATGAGCAGTTCTTC

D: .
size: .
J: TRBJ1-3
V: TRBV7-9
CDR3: CASSSETPGNTIYF
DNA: TGTGCCAGCAGCTCGGAGACCCCCGGAAACACCATATATTTT

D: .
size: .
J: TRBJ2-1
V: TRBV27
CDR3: CASSFSERRKNNEQFF
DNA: TGTGCCAGCAGTTTTTCAGAGCGGAGAAAAAACAATGAGCAGTTCTTC

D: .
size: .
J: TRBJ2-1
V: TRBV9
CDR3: CASSVGSRRAVDYNEQFF
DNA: TGTGCCAGCAGCGTAGGTAGCCGGAGGGCCGTAGACTACAATGAGCAGTTCTTC

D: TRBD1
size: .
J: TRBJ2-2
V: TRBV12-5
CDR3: CASRTGGGRELFF
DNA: TGTGCTAGTCGGACAGGGGGTGGTAGGGAGCTGTTTTTT

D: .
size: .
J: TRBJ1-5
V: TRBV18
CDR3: CASSPPFGPQHF
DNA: TGTGCCAGCTCACCACCGTTCGGGCCCCAGCATTTT

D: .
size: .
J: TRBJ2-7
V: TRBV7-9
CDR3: CASSPGWLRDQLNEQYF
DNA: TGTGCCAGCAGCCCAGGCTGGCTACGCGACCAATTGAACGAGCAGTACTTC

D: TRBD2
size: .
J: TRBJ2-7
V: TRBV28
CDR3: CASNIAGGYEQYF
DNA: TGTGCCAGCAATATAGCGGGAGGATACGAGCAGTACTTC

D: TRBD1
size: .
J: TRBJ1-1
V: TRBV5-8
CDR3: CASRWGQGSTEAFF
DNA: TGTGCCAGCAGATGGGGACAGGGCAGCACTGAAGCTTTCTTT

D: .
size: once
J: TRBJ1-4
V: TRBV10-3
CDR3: CAAGESTNEKLFF
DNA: TGTGCCGCGGGGGAGTCAACTAATGAAAAACTGTTTTTT

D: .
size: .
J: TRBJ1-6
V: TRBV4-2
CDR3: CASSQAAGRGDYNSPLHF
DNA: TGTGCCAGCAGCCAAGCAGCTGGACGGGGTGACTATAATTCACCCCTCCACTTT

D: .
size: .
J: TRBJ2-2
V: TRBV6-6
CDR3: CASSTRGTGELFF
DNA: TGTGCCAGCAGTACCCGGGGAACCGGGGAGCTGTTTTTT

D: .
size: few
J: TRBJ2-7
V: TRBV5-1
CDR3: CASSSTLAGQPGEQYF
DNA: TGCGCCAGCAGCTCCACGTTAGCGGGACAGCCGGGGGAGCAGTACTTC

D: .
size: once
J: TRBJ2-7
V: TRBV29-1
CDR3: CSVGADASNEQYF
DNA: TGCAGCGTGGGGGCCGATGCATCCAACGAGCAGTACTTC

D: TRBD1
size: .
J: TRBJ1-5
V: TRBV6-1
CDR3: CASSEGTGKGQPQHF
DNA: TGTGCCAGCAGTGAAGGGACAGGGAAGGGCCAGCCCCAGCATTTT